This T cell receptor beta chain was sequenced for a study of T cells in Graves' hyperthyroidism and ophthalmopathy. About the research overall: Peripheral blood was acquired at first diagnosis, ahead of any therapy whatsoever. Regarding the study as a whole: Most expanded thyroid clonotypes above 0.001 also appeared in blood.

V was shortened by 4 bases and J by 5 bases, with 15 bases between the two germline ends. The CDR3 is 13 amino acids. Germline assignment: CDR1 SQVTM and CDR2 ANQGSEA. RNA transcripts yielded amplified TCR beta CDR3 regions. Primed by the HTBI set, a first-round RT-PCR was run on the TCR CDR3. TCRdb re-called the multiplex PCR reads through MiXCR, storing one row per CDR3 protein. The repertoire holds some 510,000 distinct CDR3 sequences, around 20% seen once, with about 30% in the top ten. This clonotype was counted ten times or more. Its cognate antigen is unknown. The sequencing input was blood. The chain is built from TRBV29-1 and TRBJ2-7; D tentatively fits TRBD1 or TRBD2 (6 bases each). The TCR was taken from a man between 18 and 35 years old with Graves' hyperthyroidism. CDR3 bases: TGCAGCGTTGTTTTGGGGGGCCTTAACGAGCAGTACTTC. As protein: CSVVLGGLNEQYF.